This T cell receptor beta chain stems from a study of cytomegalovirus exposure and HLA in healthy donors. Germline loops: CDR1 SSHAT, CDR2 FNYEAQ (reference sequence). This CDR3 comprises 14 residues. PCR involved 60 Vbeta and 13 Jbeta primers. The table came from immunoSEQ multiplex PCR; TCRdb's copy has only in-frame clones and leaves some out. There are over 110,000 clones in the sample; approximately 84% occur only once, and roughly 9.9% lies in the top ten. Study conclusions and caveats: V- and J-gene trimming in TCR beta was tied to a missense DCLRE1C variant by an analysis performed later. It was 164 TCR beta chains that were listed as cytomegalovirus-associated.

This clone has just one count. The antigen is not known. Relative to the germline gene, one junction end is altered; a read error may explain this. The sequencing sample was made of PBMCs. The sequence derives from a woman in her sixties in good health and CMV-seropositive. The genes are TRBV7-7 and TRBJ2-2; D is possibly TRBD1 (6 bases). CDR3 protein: CASSSRPGAGELFF. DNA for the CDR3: TGTGCTAGCAGCTCAAGACCAGGGGCCGGGGAGCTGTTTTTT.